The 16 T cell receptor beta chains below come from one sample, sequenced in a study of cytomegalovirus exposure and HLA in healthy donors (dated by TCRdb to 2016 to 2017). Library method: the immunoSEQ multiplex PCR assay. What TCRdb holds here is the immuneACCESS table cut down to in-frame rearrangements. Part of the clones is not present; checked against another copy, under half of the missing clones reflect an unresolved V gene, and the others are unexplained. The sample profile shows approximately 200,000 clones; roughly 77% of them were found once. The ten largest clones add up to less than 1.5% of the sample. What was sequenced was PBMCs. These receptor sequences come from a woman under 40 in good health and CMV-seronegative.

The chain couples TRBV7-9 to TRBJ1-6; 7 bases match TRBD1. V gave up 5 bases and J gave up 9 bases; unmatched junction bases: 7. CDR3 size: 14 residues. Germline assignment: CDR1 SEHNR and CDR2 FQNEAQ (reference sequence). CDR3 region: CASSPTGNGSPLHF. For the CDR3, the DNA is TGTGCCAGCAGCCCGACAGGGAATGGTTCACCCCTCCACTTT.

J is TRBJ2-1 and V is TRBV27, with 13 bases identical to TRBD2. This CDR3 is built from 15 residues. Germline CDR1 is MNHEY and CDR2 is SMNVEV (reference sequence). The V gene end was trimmed by 2 bases and the J gene end by 7 bases; junction bases not matched to a gene: 2. DNA of the CDR3: TGTGCCAGCAGTTTAGGGACTAGCGGGAAAAATGAGCAGTTCTTC. Its translation is CASSLGTSGKNEQFF.

This clone has just a few counts. The chain is built from TRBV5-1 and TRBJ1-6, with D tentatively TRBD1 (6 bases). The CDR3 extends over 16 amino acids. The V gene's germline CDR1 is SGHRS and CDR2 YFSETQ. The V and J ends lost 0 bases and 10 bases respectively, with 17 bases between them. DNA for the CDR3: TGCGCCAGCAGCTTGGCCGGAGCAGGGGCTGGCTCACCCCTCCACTTT. The encoded protein is CASSLAGAGAGSPLHF.

This sequence joins TRBV27 and TRBJ1-1; TRBD1 aligns across 7 bases. V dropped 9 bases and J dropped 2; count of bases not matched to a gene: 12. The CDR3 covers 15 residues. Germline-derived CDR1 and CDR2 are MNHEY and SMNVEV (reference sequence). The DNA for the CDR3 is TGTGCCAGTGCACTCACCGGGACAGTAAACACTGAAGCTTTCTTT. Its translation: CASALTGTVNTEAFF.

The chain combines TRBV18 with TRBJ1-1; D is possibly TRBD1 (5 bases). The CDR3 contains 13 residues. Trimming left V 2 bases short and J 5 bases short, with 9 bases between. Germline V lookup: CDR1 KGHSH, CDR2 LQKENI. DNA of the CDR3: TGTGCCAGCTCACCAACGAAGGGGACTGAAGCTTTCTTT. It codes for CASSPTKGTEAFF. Full variable domain (missing parts from reference TRBV18 and TRBJ1-1): NAGVMQNPRHLVRRRGQEARLRCSPMKGHSHVYWYRQLPEEGLKFMVYLQKENIIDESGMPKERFSAEFPKEGPSILRIQQVVRGDSAAYFCASSPTKGTEAFFGQGTRLTVV.

This clone was counted ten times or more. The chain combines TRBV19 with TRBJ1-5; 10 bases line up with TRBD1. The ends lost 4 bases at V and 6 bases at J; junction bases unmatched: 9. Germline V gene lookup returns CDR1 LNHDA and CDR2 SQIVND (reference sequence). CDR3 length: 16 amino acids. The CDR3 coding sequence is TGTGCCAGTAGTAAAGACAGGGGGCAAAGTGGTCAGCCCCAGCATTTT. This encodes CASSKDRGQSGQPQHF.

The chain joins TRBV4-1 to TRBJ2-7; a possible D gene is TRBD2 (5 bases). This CDR3 spans 15 amino acids. The V gene's germline CDR1 is MGHRA and CDR2 YSYEKL. V lost 5 bases and J lost 6, with 20 bases in between. CDR3 coding DNA: TGCGCCAGCAGCTTACAGCGGTCCCGGATAATCGAGCAGTACTTC. Residues: CASSLQRSRIIEQYF.

This clone has only a few counts. The chain combines TRBV5-6 with TRBJ2-6, with D possibly being TRBD1 (6 bases). Germline V gene sequence: CDR1 SGHDT, CDR2 YYEEEE. The germline V and J ends were trimmed by 2 bases and 0 bases, with 12 bases remaining between them. The CDR3 covers 17 residues. For the CDR3, the DNA is TGTGCCAGCAGCTTCGGACAGACCCTCTCTGGGGCCAACGTCCTGACTTTC. It is translated as CASSFGQTLSGANVLTF.

This chain links TRBV27 with TRBJ1-6, with TRBD1 matching 7 bases. Germline CDR1 and CDR2: MNHEY and SMNVEV (reference sequence). V dropped 5 bases and J dropped 1; count of bases not matched to a gene: 8. The CDR3 length is 17 residues. Here the CDR3 reads CASSRTLTGSYNSPLHF. DNA of the CDR3: TGTGCCAGCAGTCGGACCCTGACAGGGTCCTATAATTCACCCCTCCACTTT.

V and J are TRBV5-8 and TRBJ2-1, with D possibly TRBD2 on 5 matching bases. This CDR3 contains 15 residues. Trimming removed 7 bases from V and 12 bases from J, with 26 bases in between. Germline-derived CDR1 and CDR2 are SGHTS and YDEGEE. Written as DNA, the CDR3 is TGTGCCAGCCCCCGCTGGGAGTTGAAAGGGCTTAGGCAGTTCTTC. Protein sequence: CASPRWELKGLRQFF.

This chain links TRBV4-2 with TRBJ2-3, with 13 bases that match TRBD2. The CDR3 totals 18 residues. Germline CDR1 reads LGHNA; CDR2 reads YNFKEQ. The V and J ends lost 0 bases and 5 bases, in that order; junction bases with no gene match: 8. This CDR3 is CASSQEPGGLAGRDTQYF. The CDR3 DNA reads TGTGCCAGCAGCCAAGAACCTGGGGGACTAGCGGGACGAGATACGCAGTATTTT.

This rearrangement joins TRBV7-2 to TRBJ2-7; TRBD2 matches at 13 bases. Germline trimming cut 5 bases from V and 4 bases from J; bases unmatched to any gene: 8. CDR3 length equals 16 residues. Germline V CDR1 and CDR2: SGHTA, FQGNSA. This CDR3 reads CASSPGLAGVEYEQYF. The CDR3 coding sequence is TGTGCCAGCAGCCCTGGACTAGCGGGAGTGGAGTACGAGCAGTACTTC.

V usage is TRBV5-1 and J usage is TRBJ1-4; 12 bases are shared with TRBD1. CDR3 size: 18 residues. CDR1 and CDR2 (germline): SGHRS, YFSETQ. V lost 4 bases to trimming and J lost 4 bases; unmatched junction nucleotides: 11. CDR3: CASSPEGQGASGNEKLFF. The CDR3 DNA follows: TGCGCCAGCAGCCCGGAGGGACAGGGGGCTAGCGGTAATGAAAAACTGTTTTTT.

The genes are TRBV11-2 and TRBJ2-5, with D tentatively TRBD2 (7 bases). The V and J ends lost 1 base and 1 base respectively, with 10 bases between them. The germline V gene encodes CDR1 SGHAT and CDR2 FQNNGV. The CDR3 is made up of 15 amino acids. The CDR3 loop reads CASSLVGGRQETQYF. The CDR3 nucleotides are TGTGCCAGCAGCTTAGTCGGGGGGCGCCAAGAGACCCAGTACTTC.

The chain links TRBV28 to TRBJ1-5; the D is unclear. The V end lost 4 bases, the J end lost 5 bases, and 3 bases lay between the germline ends. This CDR3 comprises 11 residues. The germline gives CDR1 MDHEN, CDR2 SYDVKM. The CDR3 loop reads CASSSYQPQHF. The CDR3 DNA reads TGTGCCAGCAGTTCTTATCAGCCCCAGCATTTT.

V usage is TRBV2 and J usage is TRBJ2-1; 8 nucleotides line up with TRBD1. Unmatched junction bases numbered 12, after V lost 11 bases and J lost 3 bases. Germline values: CDR1 SNHLY, CDR2 FYNNEI. There are 15 residues in the CDR3. CDR3 loop: CAGHRDRKDYNEQFF. The CDR3 DNA is TGTGCCGGTCACCGGGACAGGAAAGACTACAATGAGCAGTTCTTC.